A single sample gave rise to the 9 T cell receptor beta chains below, sequenced in a study of blood T cell repertoires in COVID-19 (dated by TCRdb to the early 2020s). The protocol used for the library was the immunoSEQ multiplex PCR assay. This immuneACCESS table, as held by TCRdb, lists in-frame sequences with V and J called but not all clones. Of the missing ones, under half trace to an unresolved V gene in checked studies; the others have no known cause. The sample table records fewer than 400,000 clones; about 83% of these occur just once. 10% of the sample belongs to the ten largest clones. Sequences were obtained from PBMCs or T cells enriched from blood (not recorded which). The receptors were sampled from a woman aged 50 to 65 who had recovered from COVID-19.

The gene calls are TRBV6-2 or TRBV6-3 and TRBJ2-2; a weak D match, TRBD2 (6 bases). Looked up from germline, CDR1 is MNHEY and CDR2 is SVGEGT. The CDR3 length is 12 residues. V dropped 5 bases and J dropped 7 bases, with 8 bases sitting between them. The CDR3 nucleotides read TGTGCCAGCAGTCCGGGGGTCGGGGAGCTGTTTTTT. Amino acids: CASSPGVGELFF.

This chain joins TRBV7-9 and TRBJ1-4; D gene ambiguous. Germline CDR1 and CDR2: SEHNR and FQNEAQ (reference sequence). This CDR3 spans 15 amino acids. The V and J ends lost 3 bases and 5 bases respectively, with 13 bases between them. For the CDR3, the DNA is TGTGCCAGCAGCTTCAGCTTAACGACAAATGAAAAACTGTTTTTT. This codes for CASSFSLTTNEKLFF.

This chain joins TRBV7-8 and TRBJ1-5; 7 nucleotides match TRBD1. CDR3 length equals 14 residues. V gave up 6 bases and J gave up 3 bases; unmatched junction bases: 5. The V gene's germline CDR1 is SGHVS and CDR2 FQNEAQ. The CDR3 is CASSKTGDNQPQHF. CDR3 coding DNA: TGTGCCAGCAGTAAAACAGGGGACAATCAGCCCCAGCATTTT.

V and J are TRBV7-9 and TRBJ1-2; D perhaps matches TRBD1 (5 bases). V was clipped by 8 bases and J by 5 bases, with 15 bases between them. Looked up from germline, CDR1 is SEHNR and CDR2 is FQNEAQ (reference sequence). The CDR3 is 13 residues long. The CDR3 reads CASAAGHLYGYTF. For the CDR3, the DNA is TGTGCCAGCGCGGCGGGGCACTTATATGGCTACACCTTC.

V usage is TRBV27 and J usage is TRBJ2-7, with 7 bases identical to TRBD1. From germline, CDR1 is MNHEY and CDR2 SMNVEV (reference sequence). CDR3 size: 17 residues. J was trimmed by 2 bases and V by 3 bases; bases with no gene match: 13. As DNA, the CDR3 is TGTGCCAGCAGTTTGTTGAGCCCCGGGACAGATACCTACGAGCAGTACTTC. Translating it yields CASSLLSPGTDTYEQYF.

The CDR3 coding sequence is TGTGCCACCAGCAGAGACAGGGAGGCCCAGAGGGGCAATCAGCCCCAGCATTTT. This codes for CATSRDREAQRGNQPQHF. The chain joins TRBV15 to TRBJ1-5, with D perhaps TRBD1 (5 bases). V was shortened by 0 bases and J by 2 bases, with 17 bases between the two germline ends. This CDR3 is 18 amino acids long. Germline V gene lookup returns CDR1 LNHNV and CDR2 YYDKDF (reference sequence).

The chain joins TRBV2 to TRBJ1-1; weak D call: TRBD1 (6 bases). V was trimmed by 6 bases and J by 0 bases, leaving 8 bases between them. The germline CDR1 and CDR2 sequences are SNHLY and FYNNEI. The CDR3 extends over 13 amino acids. The CDR3 region has the DNA TGTGCCAGCAGCACAGGGTTGAACACTGAAGCTTTCTTT. Protein sequence: CASSTGLNTEAFF.

The rearrangement joins TRBV19 to TRBJ2-1; 9 bases are a match to TRBD1. J gave up 8 bases and V 9 bases, and 14 bases lay outside the gene matches. Germline CDR1 is LNHDA and CDR2 is SQIVND (reference sequence). CDR3 length equals 15 residues. The CDR3 spells CASTPVGTGTDEQFF. The CDR3 DNA sequence: TGTGCCAGCACGCCCGTGGGGACAGGGACCGATGAGCAGTTCTTC.

The chain is built from TRBV19 and TRBJ2-2; tentative D call: TRBD1 (6 bases). Germline-derived CDR1 and CDR2 are LNHDA and SQIVND (reference sequence). Deletions cut 5 bases from V and 3 bases from J, with 19 bases between. This CDR3 comprises 17 residues. The CDR3 DNA follows: TGTGCCAGTAGTCGGGCAGGGGTTGTGCGGGACACCGGGGAGCTGTTTTTT. It yields the protein CASSRAGVVRDTGELFF.